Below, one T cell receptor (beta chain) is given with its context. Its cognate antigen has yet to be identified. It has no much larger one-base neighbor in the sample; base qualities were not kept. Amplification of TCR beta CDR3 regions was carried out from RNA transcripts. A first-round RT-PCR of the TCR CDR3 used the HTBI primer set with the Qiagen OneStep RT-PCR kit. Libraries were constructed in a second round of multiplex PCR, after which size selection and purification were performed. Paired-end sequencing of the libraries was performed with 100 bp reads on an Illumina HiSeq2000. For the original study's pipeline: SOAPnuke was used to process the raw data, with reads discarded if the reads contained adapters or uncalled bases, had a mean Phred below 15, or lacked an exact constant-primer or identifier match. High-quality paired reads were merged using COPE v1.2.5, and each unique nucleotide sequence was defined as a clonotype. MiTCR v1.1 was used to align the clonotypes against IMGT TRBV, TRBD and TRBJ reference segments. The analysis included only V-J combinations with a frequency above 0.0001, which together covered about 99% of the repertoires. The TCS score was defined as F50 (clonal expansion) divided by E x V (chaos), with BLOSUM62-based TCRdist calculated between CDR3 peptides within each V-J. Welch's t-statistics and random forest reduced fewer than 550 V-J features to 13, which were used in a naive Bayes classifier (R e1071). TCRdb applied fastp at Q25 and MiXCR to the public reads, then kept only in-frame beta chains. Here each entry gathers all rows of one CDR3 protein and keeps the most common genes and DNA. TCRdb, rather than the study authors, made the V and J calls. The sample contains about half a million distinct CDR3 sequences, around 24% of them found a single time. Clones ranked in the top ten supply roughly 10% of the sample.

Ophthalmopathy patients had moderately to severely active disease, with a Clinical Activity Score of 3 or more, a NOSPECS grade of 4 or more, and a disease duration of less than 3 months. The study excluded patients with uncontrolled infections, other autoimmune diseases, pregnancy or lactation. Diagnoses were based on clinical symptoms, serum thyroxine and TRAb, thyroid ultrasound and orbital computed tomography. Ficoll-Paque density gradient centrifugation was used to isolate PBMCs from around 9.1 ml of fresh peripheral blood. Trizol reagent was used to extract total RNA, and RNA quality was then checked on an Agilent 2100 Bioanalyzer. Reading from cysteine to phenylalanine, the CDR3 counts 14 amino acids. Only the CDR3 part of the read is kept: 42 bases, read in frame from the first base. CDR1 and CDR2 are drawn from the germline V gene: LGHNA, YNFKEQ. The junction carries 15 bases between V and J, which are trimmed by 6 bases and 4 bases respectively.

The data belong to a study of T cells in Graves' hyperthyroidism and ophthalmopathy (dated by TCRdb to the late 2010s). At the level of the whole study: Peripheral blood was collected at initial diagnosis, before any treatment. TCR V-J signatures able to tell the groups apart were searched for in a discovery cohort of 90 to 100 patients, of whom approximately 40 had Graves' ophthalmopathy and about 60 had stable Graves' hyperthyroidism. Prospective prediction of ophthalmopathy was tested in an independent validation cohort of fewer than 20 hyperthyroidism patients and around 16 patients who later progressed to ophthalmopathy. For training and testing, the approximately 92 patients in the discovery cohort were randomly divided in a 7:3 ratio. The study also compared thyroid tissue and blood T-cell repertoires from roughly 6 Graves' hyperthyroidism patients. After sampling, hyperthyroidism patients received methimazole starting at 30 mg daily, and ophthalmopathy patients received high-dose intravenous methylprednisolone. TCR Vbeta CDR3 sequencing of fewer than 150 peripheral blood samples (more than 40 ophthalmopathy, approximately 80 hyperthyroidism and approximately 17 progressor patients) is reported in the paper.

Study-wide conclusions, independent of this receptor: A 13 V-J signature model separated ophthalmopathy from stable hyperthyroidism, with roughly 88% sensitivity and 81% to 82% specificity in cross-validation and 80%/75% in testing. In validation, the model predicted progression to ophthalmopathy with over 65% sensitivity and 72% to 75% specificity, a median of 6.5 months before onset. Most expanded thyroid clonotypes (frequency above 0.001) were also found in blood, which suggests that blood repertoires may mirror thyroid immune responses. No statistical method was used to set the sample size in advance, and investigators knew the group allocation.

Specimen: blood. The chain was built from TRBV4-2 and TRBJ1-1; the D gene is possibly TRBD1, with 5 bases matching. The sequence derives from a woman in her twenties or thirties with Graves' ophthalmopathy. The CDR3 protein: CASSPLGDRTEAFF. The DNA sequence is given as TGTGCCAGCAGTCCACTAGGGGACCGCACTGAAGCTTTCTTT.